Listed here are 9 T cell receptor beta chains from one sample, sequenced in a study of blood T cells in healthy people across ages. With a J-beta primer mix and a sample-barcoded 5' primer, a second PCR ran 7 to 11 cycles. TCRdb ran MiXCR on the 5' RACE reads and lists one entry per CDR3 protein. The sample has about 1.8 million distinct CDR3 sequences, approximately 50% seen once; the top ten hold approximately 2.1%. The specimen was blood. Receptors were obtained from a woman aged 40 to 50 in good health.

V is TRBV28 and J is TRBJ1-2; no reliable D call. V lost 7 bases and J lost 6, with 21 bases in between. In germline, CDR1 is MDHEN, CDR2 SYDVKM. The CDR3 is 15 residues long. The CDR3 is CASTGAGRLIDGYTF. The CDR3 DNA is TGTGCCAGCACGGGCGCAGGACGACTTATAGATGGCTACACCTTC.

The chain recombines TRBV4-2 with TRBJ1-2; TRBD1 might be the D (6 bases). V was clipped by 4 bases and J by 1 base, with 19 bases between them. The germline V gene has CDR1 LGHNA and CDR2 YNFKEQ. This CDR3 is 17 amino acids long. The CDR3 is CASSRTLRGPFNYGYTF. DNA for the CDR3: TGTGCCAGCAGCCGGACACTCAGGGGTCCCTTTAACTATGGCTACACCTTC.

The chain combines TRBV7-2 with TRBJ2-1; possibly TRBD2 for D (6 bases). The J call may be in error: the DNA end matches TRBJ2-7 better. The CDR3 consists of 15 residues. Germline CDR1 reads SGHTA; CDR2 reads FQGNSA. The CDR3 protein is CASSPRRGENNEQYF. Written as DNA, the CDR3 is TGTGCCAGCAGCCCCCGGAGGGGCGAAAACAATGAGCAGTACTTC.

The chain carries TRBV3-1 and TRBJ1-2; no firm D call. Germline V gives CDR1 LGHDT, CDR2 YNNKEL (reference sequence). CDR3 length: 14 amino acids. V lost 4 bases and J lost 6, with 15 bases in between. The CDR3 reads CASSPQLGSHGYTF. Written as DNA, the CDR3 is TGTGCCAGCAGCCCCCAATTGGGGAGTCATGGCTACACCTTC.

V usage is TRBV4-3 and J usage is TRBJ2-3, with D possibly being TRBD1 or TRBD2 (5 bases each). CDR3 length equals 15 residues. Trimming removed 3 bases from V and 1 base from J, with 11 bases in between. Germline CDR1 reads LGHNA; CDR2 reads YSLEER. CDR3 protein: CASSQRDPGTDTQYF. CDR3 coding DNA: TGCGCCAGCAGCCAGAGGGACCCTGGCACAGATACGCAGTATTTT.

The J gene is TRBJ1-2, the V gene TRBV29-1; D uncertain. The CDR3 has 16 amino acids. The germline V gene has CDR1 SQVTM and CDR2 ANQGSEA. V was cut by 3 bases and J by 3 bases, with 20 bases left in between. The CDR3 DNA reads TGCAGCGTTGACACAGCGTTAGGTTCAAGGGACTATGGCTACACCTTC. Protein product: CSVDTALGSRDYGYTF.

The chain recombines TRBV2 with TRBJ2-4, with 15 bases fitting TRBD2. The junction had 4 bases not matched to a gene; V was cut back by 5 bases and J by 2 bases. The length of the CDR3 is 17 residues. Per germline, CDR1 SNHLY and CDR2 FYNNEI. The CDR3: CASSWTSGGAPKNIQYF. CDR3 DNA: TGTGCCAGCAGTTGGACTAGCGGGGGGGCACCCAAAAACATTCAGTACTTC.

Concerning this clonotype: Germline is not matched at one junction end, which may reflect a read error. V usage is TRBV24-1 and J usage is TRBJ2-2, with 9 bases lining up with TRBD1. This CDR3 has 16 residues. Germline V gene data show CDR1 as KGHDR and CDR2 as SFDVKD. The CDR3 DNA is TGTGCCACCGGTGACCCGGGACAGGGAATCACGGGGGAGCTGTTTTTT. Translating it yields CATGDPGQGITGELFF.

The chain is built from TRBV10-3 and TRBJ2-1; 9 bases are shared with TRBD1. J was trimmed by 7 bases and V by 4 bases; bases with no gene match: 8. Germline V CDR1 and CDR2: ENHRY, SYGVKD. This CDR3 contains 15 residues. CDR3 region: CAISGGQGKANEQFF. Written as DNA, the CDR3 is TGTGCCATCAGTGGGGGACAGGGAAAGGCGAATGAGCAGTTCTTC.